What follows describes a single TCR beta chain. Its specific antigen is unknown. No much larger clone exists at a distance of one base, and base qualities are not known. This specimen belongs to a study of radiation and T cells in renal cell carcinoma (TCRdb year 2020). In the study overall: The samples were drawn from a clinical trial, where primary renal cell carcinomas were treated with 15 Gy of stereotactic body radiation therapy and then removed by nephrectomy 4 weeks afterward. A total of some 51 samples underwent TCR beta sequencing, made up of approximately 26 tumors and around 27 peripheral blood samples. A total of about 4 million unique CDR3 nucleotide sequences, encoding roughly 2.7 million unique CDR3 amino acid sequences, were found across all 53 samples.

Its CDR3 holds 16 amino acids, cysteine through phenylalanine. The retained sequence is limited to the CDR3, 48 bases, with the frame set at the first base. CDR1 and CDR2, per the germline V gene, are SGHRS and YFSETQ. Between the V and J ends, shortened by 1 base and 2 bases respectively, the junction contains 14 bases. The immunoSEQ kit was used, according to the manufacturer's recommendations, to generate TCR beta libraries from genomic DNA. To prepare the libraries, a first multiplex PCR with proprietary primers was run, followed by a second PCR that added unique barcodes, and a bead cleanup was done after each round. Each sample batch included a kit-provided positive control reaction and a negative control reaction. The final libraries underwent checking on an Agilent 4200 TapeStation D1000 ScreenTape, volumetric pooling, and quantification by qPCR. Sequencing ran on an Illumina NextSeq500 with a MidOutput 150-cycle cartridge, using 156 Read1 and 15 Index1 cycles with kit custom primers. The pooled library was loaded at roughly 0.94 pM with a 20% PhiX control spike-in. The study's own analysis went as follows. The vendor-processed data were analyzed in R, and a clonotype was defined as all T cells that share the same CDR3 nucleotide sequence. In the clone abundance analyses, frequencies were normalized to the 10,000 most abundant clones in each sample. Before analysis, public T cell clones were removed, and these numbered fewer than five per sample on average. Tumor-enriched and baseline blood-enriched clonotypes were defined by at least a 32-fold difference in abundance between compartments. A beta-binomial differential abundance model was used to identify clonotypes that expanded or contracted between blood time points. Tumor-blood repertoire similarity was measured with the Baroni-Urbani and Buser coefficient, and groups were compared using two-tailed Wilcoxon tests in R. TCRdb's version of the immuneACCESS table is confined to in-frame rearrangements and falls short of the full clone set. An unresolved V gene accounts for under half of the shortfall where checked; the remainder is of unknown origin. D and trimming come from the DNA, and the V and J calls and clone size come from that table. The sample table shows 60,000 to 80,000 clones, and around 80% are seen once. Roughly 6.3% of the sample goes to the ten largest clones.

Broad study findings and their caveats: The single-armed trial design could not address effects of radiation dose or scheduling on the TCR repertoire. Because pretreatment tumor biopsies were not available, the study could not determine whether clonotypes were already present within the tumor at baseline. Changes in the blood repertoire were not tracked past 4 weeks after treatment. An increase in top tumor clonotypes in blood was observed from baseline to 2 weeks post-radiation, followed by contraction by 4 weeks, which was taken to suggest transient expansion of tumor-resident clones.

Taken with the paper, the label for time point translates to: blood 2 weeks post-SBRT. This sample's treatment or condition label indicates: 15 Gy SBRT to primary tumor, nephrectomy 4 weeks later. To follow tumor-enriched clonotypes, peripheral blood was collected serially from radiation-treated patients at baseline and again at 2 weeks and 4 weeks after SBRT. Every patient had renal cell carcinoma of clear cell pathology. The QIAamp DNA Blood Mini Kit (Qiagen) was used to prepare genomic DNA for TCR sequencing. Samples were included in the analyses only if all quality control checks were passed. The V and J segments used are TRBV5-1 and TRBJ2-3, with the D gene not clear enough to name. The sequencing here drew on blood, taken from a patient whose treatment included radiotherapy and nephrectomy. The TCR originated in a man in his sixties with renal cell carcinoma. The DNA sequence reads TGCGCCAGCAGCTTGAGGGCCCGACCTGACACAGATACGCAGTATTTT. Its protein product is CASSLRARPDTDTQYF. The CDR3 plus the reference TRBV5-1 and TRBJ2-3 genes for the other parts give the full variable domain: KAGVTQTPRYLIKTRGQQVTLSCSPISGHRSVSWYQQTPGQGLQFLFEYFSETQRNKGNFPGRFSGRQFSNSRSEMNVSTLELGDSALYLCASSLRARPDTDTQYFGPGTRLTVL.